Following are 27 T cell receptor beta chains from one sample sequenced in a study of blood T cell repertoires in COVID-19. Assay: immunoSEQ multiplex PCR; the TCRdb copy retains only in-frame clones and omits some. Here the sample spans roughly 140,000 clones, approximately 82% being singletons. Sequencing used peripheral blood. These receptor sequences come from a woman in her 50s in a cohort sampled during active or convalescent COVID-19.

The rearrangement links TRBV19 to TRBJ1-2, with 9 bases lining up with TRBD1. Germline trimming cut 6 bases from V and 7 bases from J; bases unmatched to any gene: 15. Looked up from germline, CDR1 is LNHDA and CDR2 is SQIVND (reference sequence). The CDR3 contains 16 residues. The CDR3 reads CASSTWADRGFRGYTF. For the CDR3, the DNA is TGTGCCAGTAGCACCTGGGCGGACAGGGGCTTCCGTGGCTACACCTTC.

The chain links TRBV4-3 to TRBJ1-2; the D gene is possibly TRBD1 (5 bases). This CDR3 spans 15 amino acids. Germline values: CDR1 LGHNA, CDR2 YSLEER. Between the trimmed V and J ends, which lost 0 bases and 4 bases, there was a span of 12 bases. Written as DNA, the CDR3 is TGCGCCAGCAGCCAAGAGGGAAAGGGGCGCTATGGCTACACCTTC. Its protein is CASSQEGKGRYGYTF.

The chain recombines TRBV4-3 with TRBJ2-1; D may be TRBD2 (5 bases). Germline V lookup: CDR1 LGHNA, CDR2 YSLEER. The CDR3 contains 15 residues. V dropped 1 base and J dropped 1 base, with 8 bases sitting between them. The CDR3 protein is CASSQAGSSYNEQFF. As DNA, the CDR3 is TGCGCCAGCAGCCAAGCGGGGTCATCCTACAATGAGCAGTTCTTC.

The V call is TRBV18, the J call TRBJ2-1; TRBD2 aligns across 11 bases. V was pared by 6 bases and J by 6 bases, with 7 bases of the junction left unmatched. CDR1 and CDR2 from the germline V gene are KGHSH and LQKENI. The CDR3 has 15 residues. Here the CDR3 DNA reads TGTGCCAGCTCGGCCGGGACTAGCGGCTCCAATGAGCAGTTCTTC. Amino acid sequence: CASSAGTSGSNEQFF.

V gene TRBV7-2 combines with J gene TRBJ2-7, with D uncertain. Trimming took off 0 bases at V and 4 bases at J, with 7 bases between the two ends. The CDR3 extends over 13 amino acids. Germline assignment: CDR1 SGHTA and CDR2 FQGNSA. CDR3 sequence: CASSLAFFYEQYF. The CDR3, as DNA: TGTGCCAGCAGCTTAGCCTTCTTTTACGAGCAGTACTTC.

Of note for this clone: In the same sample, other DNA sequences code for this CDR3. The chain links TRBV4-3 to TRBJ1-2, with 9 positions matching TRBD1. With V trimmed by 4 bases and J by 2 bases, 2 bases remained unmatched. The CDR3 is 14 residues long. Germline V CDR1 and CDR2: LGHNA, YSLEER. The CDR3 DNA follows: TGCGCCAGCAGCCGGGGGACAGGGAACTATGGCTACACCTTC. Protein product: CASSRGTGNYGYTF.

Only one count was recorded for this clone. The V and J genes are TRBV7-9 and TRBJ2-5, with 7 nucleotides matching TRBD2. V gave up 5 bases and J gave up 4 bases; unmatched junction bases: 10. There are 15 residues in the CDR3. Germline-derived CDR1 and CDR2 are SEHNR and FQNEAQ (reference sequence). For the CDR3, the DNA is TGTGCCAGCAGCGGACGACTAGCCCTAGGAGAGACCCAGTACTTC. Translating gives CASSGRLALGETQYF. Drawing the rest from reference TRBV7-9 and TRBJ2-5, the complete variable domain is DTGVSQNPRHKITKRGQNVTFRCDPISEHNRLYWYRQTLGQGPEFLTYFQNEAQLEKSRLLSDRFSAERPKGSFSTLEIQRTEQGDSAMYLCASSGRLALGETQYFGPGTRLLVL.

The genes are TRBV29-1 and TRBJ2-1; unclear D gene. Trimming took 7 bases from V and 2 from J, leaving 3 bases between them. Germline assignment: CDR1 SQVTM and CDR2 ANQGSEA. The CDR3 is 10 amino acids. The CDR3 protein is CSATYNEQFF. CDR3 DNA: TGCAGCGCTACCTACAATGAGCAGTTCTTC.

V gene TRBV29-1 combines with J gene TRBJ1-2; D is unclear. Trimming cost V 7 bases and J 1 base, with 10 bases left between them. Germline V gene data show CDR1 as SQVTM and CDR2 as ANQGSEA. The CDR3 loop spans 12 amino acids. CDR3 sequence reads: CSAVQNNYGYTF. In nucleotides, the CDR3 is TGCAGCGCTGTACAGAATAACTATGGCTACACCTTC. The whole variable domain, filled in from reference TRBV29-1 and TRBJ1-2, reads SAVISQKPSRDICQRGTSLTIQCQVDSQVTMMFWYRQQPGQSLTLIATANQGSEATYESGFVIDKFPISRPNLTFSTLTVSNMSPEDSSIYLCSAVQNNYGYTFGSGTRLTVV.

This chain links TRBV9 with TRBJ2-3, with D possibly TRBD2 on 6 matching bases. The CDR3 has 17 amino acids. Trimming shortened V by 4 bases and J by 1 base, and 19 bases separated the two germline ends. Germline-derived CDR1 and CDR2 are SGDLS and YYNGEE. For the CDR3, the DNA is TGTGCCAGCAGCTTTACCGGGACTCCCACCGGCACAGATACGCAGTATTTT. Translated, it gives CASSFTGTPTGTDTQYF. The full variable domain, completed using reference TRBV9 and TRBJ2-3, is DSGVTQTPKHLITATGQRVTLRCSPRSGDLSVYWYQQSLDQGLQFLIQYYNGEERAKGNILERFSAQQFPDLHSELNLSSLELGDSALYFCASSFTGTPTGTDTQYFGPGTRLTVL.

The V and J genes are TRBV6-1 and TRBJ2-1, with D possibly being TRBD1 (6 bases). Trimming stripped 3 bases from V and 7 bases from J, with 10 bases between. Germline loops: CDR1 MNHNS, CDR2 SASEGT. This CDR3 has 13 residues. The CDR3 spells CASSEGASNEQFF. The CDR3 DNA reads TGTGCCAGCAGTGAGGGGGCCTCAAATGAGCAGTTCTTC.

This chain connects TRBV5-1 to TRBJ2-5; 7 bases are a match to TRBD1. The length of the CDR3 is 14 residues. V dropped 4 bases and J dropped 4; count of bases not matched to a gene: 7. Germline V gene data show CDR1 as SGHRS and CDR2 as YFSETQ. CDR3 sequence (DNA): TGCGCCAGCAGCCAAACAGGGGACCGAGAGACCCAGTACTTC. It is translated as CASSQTGDRETQYF.

The rearrangement joins TRBV14 to TRBJ1-3; TRBD1 agrees at 7 bases. The CDR3 is made up of 15 amino acids. Germline CDR1 is SGHDN and CDR2 is FVKESK. Trimming at V came to 4 bases and at J to 8 bases, leaving 11 bases not matched to a gene. CDR3 residues: CASSPPGTARDTIYF. CDR3 nucleotides: TGTGCCAGCAGCCCTCCGGGGACAGCTCGGGACACCATATATTTT. The variable domain in full, completed from reference TRBV14 and TRBJ1-3, reads EAGVTQFPSHSVIEKGQTVTLRCDPISGHDNLYWYRRVMGKEIKFLLHFVKESKQDESGMPNNRFLAERTGGTYSTLKVQPAELEDSGVYFCASSPPGTARDTIYFGEGSWLTVV.

This CDR3 reads CASSRTGDSYEQYF. The CDR3 DNA is TGTGCCAGCAGCAGGACAGGGGACTCCTACGAGCAGTACTTC. The chain uses TRBV6-5 and TRBJ2-7, with 9 bases matching TRBD1. The junction had 3 bases not matched to a gene; V was cut back by 6 bases and J by 0 bases. CDR3 length equals 14 residues. Looked up from germline, CDR1 is MNHEY and CDR2 is SVGAGI.

The chain carries TRBV5-1 and TRBJ1-3; the D gene is possibly TRBD1 (5 bases). CDR3 size: 14 residues. V was shortened by 4 bases and J by 1 base, with 9 bases between the two germline ends. Per germline, CDR1 SGHRS and CDR2 YFSETQ. The CDR3 spells CASSPGTSGNTIYF. The DNA of the CDR3 is TGCGCCAGCAGCCCCGGGACTTCTGGAAACACCATATATTTT.

V and J are TRBV12-3 or TRBV12-4 and TRBJ1-2, with D perhaps TRBD1 (5 bases). This CDR3 has 13 residues. V dropped 5 bases and J dropped 4 bases, with 11 bases sitting between them. The CDR3 DNA reads as TGTGCCAGCAGTCGTACAGGCTTCTATGGCTACACCTTC. It encodes CASSRTGFYGYTF.

This CDR3 reads CASSLHGTIYGENTIYF. The CDR3 bases are TGCGCCAGCAGCTTGCATGGGACAATATACGGAGAAAACACCATATATTTT. V usage is TRBV5-1 and J usage is TRBJ1-3, with a possible D match to TRBD1 (6 bases). V was trimmed by 1 base and J by 6 bases, leaving 20 bases between them. The CDR3 extends over 17 amino acids. Germline V gene sequence: CDR1 SGHRS, CDR2 YFSETQ.

The genes are TRBV19 and TRBJ1-5, with 8 bases matching TRBD1. The CDR3 runs to 14 residues. Trimming took 7 bases from V and 7 from J; bases not matched to a gene: 9. Germline values: CDR1 LNHDA, CDR2 SQIVND (reference sequence). The CDR3 loop reads CASTTGEGFQPQHF. In DNA, the CDR3 is TGTGCCAGTACGACAGGGGAAGGGTTCCAGCCCCAGCATTTT.

The chain employs TRBV6-2 or TRBV6-3 and TRBJ2-1, with 10 bases matching TRBD1. Germline CDR1 is MNHEY and CDR2 is SVGEGT. The V segment lost 5 bases and the J segment 2 bases; nucleotides outside the gene matches: 3. The CDR3 consists of 15 residues. The chain's CDR3 is CASSPGTGAYNEQFF. DNA for the CDR3: TGTGCCAGCAGTCCCGGGACAGGGGCCTACAATGAGCAGTTCTTC.

This clone has just one count. The chain joins TRBV7-9 to TRBJ1-1; D uncertain. Trimming removed 3 bases at V and 0 bases at J, with 8 bases between. Germline V gene data show CDR1 as SEHNR and CDR2 as FQNEAQ (reference sequence). The length of the CDR3 is 14 residues. The CDR3 loop is CASSLRQVNTEAFF. CDR3 coding DNA: TGTGCCAGCAGCTTGCGACAAGTGAACACTGAAGCTTTCTTT.

The DNA for the CDR3 is TGTGCCAGCAGCGCAACCGGGACAGGGGGCTTCATAGCCCACGTTGGCTACACCTTC. Amino acids: CASSATGTGGFIAHVGYTF. The chain uses TRBV9 and TRBJ1-2; TRBD1 matches 12 bases. Trimming at V came to 3 bases and at J to 7 bases, leaving 19 bases not matched to a gene. Germline CDR1 SGDLS, CDR2 YYNGEE. The CDR3 loop spans 19 amino acids.

This clone was seen once. The chain recombines TRBV19 with TRBJ1-2; D not resolved. The CDR3 contains 14 residues. Germline lookup yields CDR1 LNHDA and CDR2 SQIVND (reference sequence). V lost 4 bases to trimming and J lost 5 bases, with 14 bases between them. The CDR3 here is CASSTNPTGYGYTF. The CDR3 region has the DNA TGTGCCAGTAGTACAAACCCCACGGGGTATGGCTACACCTTC.

In its sample, this clone was seen a few times. The genes are TRBV10-1 and TRBJ1-1; D is possibly TRBD1 (5 bases). Germline assignment: CDR1 WNHNN and CDR2 SYGVQD (reference sequence). Trimming cost V 3 bases and J 3 bases, with 11 bases left between them. This CDR3 has 14 residues. The CDR3 loop reads CASSDFGRDTEAFF. The CDR3, as DNA: TGCGCCAGCAGTGATTTCGGCAGGGACACTGAAGCTTTCTTT.

This clone was seen a few times. V usage is TRBV7-2 and J usage is TRBJ1-1, with a possible D match to TRBD1 (5 bases). V was clipped by 5 bases and J by 8 bases, with 12 bases between them. This CDR3 region has 12 residues. Germline V gene lookup returns CDR1 SGHTA and CDR2 FQGNSA. CDR3 amino acids: CASSQLDREAFF. CDR3 sequence (DNA): TGTGCCAGCAGCCAGCTAGACAGAGAAGCTTTCTTT.

The chain recombines TRBV6-1 with TRBJ2-1; a weak D match, TRBD1 (6 bases). The CDR3 runs to 16 residues. CDR1 is MNHNS and CDR2 is SASEGT in the germline V gene. V shed 4 bases and J shed 6 bases, with 19 bases lying between them. The CDR3 loop reads CASSAYTHRVSNEQFF. The CDR3 DNA sequence: TGTGCCAGCAGTGCTTACACTCACAGGGTATCCAATGAGCAGTTCTTC.

The CDR3 DNA sequence: TGCGCCAGCAGGTCGGGGGGGGGACCACCTACGCAGTATTTT. Translation: CASRSGGGPPTQYF. This chain connects TRBV5-1 to TRBJ2-3; 8 bases agree with TRBD2. The V and J ends lost 5 bases and 8 bases, in that order; junction bases with no gene match: 10. This CDR3 is built from 14 residues. CDR1 is SGHRS and CDR2 is YFSETQ in the germline V gene.

The chain links TRBV7-3 to TRBJ2-6; 8 bases are a match to TRBD1. Germline lookup yields CDR1 SGHTA and CDR2 FQGTGA. The V segment lost 5 bases and the J segment 0 bases; nucleotides outside the gene matches: 9. The CDR3 loop spans 18 amino acids. The CDR3 coding sequence is TGTGCCAGCAGCCCGCGGACAGGGTTCGGCTCTGGGGCCAACGTCCTGACTTTC. Translation gives CASSPRTGFGSGANVLTF.